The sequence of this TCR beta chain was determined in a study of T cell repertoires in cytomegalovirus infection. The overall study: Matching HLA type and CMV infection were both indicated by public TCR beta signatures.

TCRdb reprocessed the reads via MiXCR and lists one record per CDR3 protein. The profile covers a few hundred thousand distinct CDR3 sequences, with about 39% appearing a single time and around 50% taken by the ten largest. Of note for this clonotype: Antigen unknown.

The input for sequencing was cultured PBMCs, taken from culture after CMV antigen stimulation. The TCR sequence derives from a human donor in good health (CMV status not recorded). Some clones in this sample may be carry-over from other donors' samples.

CDR3 sequence: CASSVWTGTIKETQYF. The CDR3 bases are TGTGCCAGCAGTGTTTGGACAGGAACAATAAAAGAGACCCAGTACTTC. The chain links TRBV2 to TRBJ2-5, with TRBD1 identical over 7 bases. The CDR3 runs 16 residues. Looked up from germline, CDR1 is SNHLY and CDR2 is FYNNEI. V shed 4 bases and J 3 bases; nucleotides not matched to a gene: 11.